This T cell receptor beta chain was retrieved from a study of OX40 agonist ivuxolimab in advanced cancers. Study information: At doses from 0.01 to 10 mg/kg, patients were given intravenous ivuxolimab every 2 weeks. The dose-escalation cohort had hepatocellular carcinoma, melanoma, renal cell or head and neck cancer.

Generated by immunoSEQ multiplex PCR, the TCRdb table keeps only in-frame clones and is missing some. Of approximately 41,000 clones in the sample, about 86% are singletons; the top ten hold approximately 39%. The material sequenced was CD4+ or CD8+ T cells sorted from blood, taken in a trial of the OX40 agonist ivuxolimab. The TCR sequence derives from an adult with an advanced solid tumor such as melanoma, head and neck, liver or kidney cancer.

The CDR3 spells CASSLPSNHEQYF. The CDR3, as DNA: TGTGCCAGCAGCTTGCCCAGCAACCACGAGCAGTACTTC. The V gene is TRBV4-2, the J gene TRBJ2-7; D is unresolved. The germline V and J ends were trimmed by 5 bases and 5 bases, with 13 bases remaining between them. Germline lookup yields CDR1 LGHNA and CDR2 YNFKEQ. The CDR3 runs 13 residues.